This TCR beta chain came from a study of blood T cell repertoires in COVID-19. The method was immunoSEQ multiplex PCR; TCRdb's version includes in-frame clones alone and lacks a portion of them. The sample contains some 260,000 clones, around 90% of which appear only once. This clone has just a few counts. Germline CDR1 is MNHEY and CDR2 is SMNVEV (reference sequence). This CDR3 has 13 residues. Trimming left V 6 bases short and J 3 bases short, with 11 bases between. The source of this sequence is a woman aged 25 to 39 with acute or convalescent COVID-19. The V and J genes are TRBV27 and TRBJ1-1, with D unresolved. Sequenced sample: peripheral blood. This CDR3 is CASRGWGDTEAFF. The CDR3 DNA reads as TGTGCCAGCAGGGGATGGGGAGACACTGAAGCTTTCTTT.